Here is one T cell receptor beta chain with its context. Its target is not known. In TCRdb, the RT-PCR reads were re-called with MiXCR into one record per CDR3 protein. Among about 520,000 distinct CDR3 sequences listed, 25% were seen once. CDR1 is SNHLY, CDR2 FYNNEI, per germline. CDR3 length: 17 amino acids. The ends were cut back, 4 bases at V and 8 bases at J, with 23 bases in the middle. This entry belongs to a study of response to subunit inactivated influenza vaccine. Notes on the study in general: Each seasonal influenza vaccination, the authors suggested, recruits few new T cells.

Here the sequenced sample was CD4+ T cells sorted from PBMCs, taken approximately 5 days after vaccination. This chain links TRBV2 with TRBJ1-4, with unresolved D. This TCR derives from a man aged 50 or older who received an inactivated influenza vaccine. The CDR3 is CASSATGILKLEEKLFF. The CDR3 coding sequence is TGTGCCAGCAGTGCCACCGGGATCCTCAAACTAGAAGAAAAACTGTTTTTT.